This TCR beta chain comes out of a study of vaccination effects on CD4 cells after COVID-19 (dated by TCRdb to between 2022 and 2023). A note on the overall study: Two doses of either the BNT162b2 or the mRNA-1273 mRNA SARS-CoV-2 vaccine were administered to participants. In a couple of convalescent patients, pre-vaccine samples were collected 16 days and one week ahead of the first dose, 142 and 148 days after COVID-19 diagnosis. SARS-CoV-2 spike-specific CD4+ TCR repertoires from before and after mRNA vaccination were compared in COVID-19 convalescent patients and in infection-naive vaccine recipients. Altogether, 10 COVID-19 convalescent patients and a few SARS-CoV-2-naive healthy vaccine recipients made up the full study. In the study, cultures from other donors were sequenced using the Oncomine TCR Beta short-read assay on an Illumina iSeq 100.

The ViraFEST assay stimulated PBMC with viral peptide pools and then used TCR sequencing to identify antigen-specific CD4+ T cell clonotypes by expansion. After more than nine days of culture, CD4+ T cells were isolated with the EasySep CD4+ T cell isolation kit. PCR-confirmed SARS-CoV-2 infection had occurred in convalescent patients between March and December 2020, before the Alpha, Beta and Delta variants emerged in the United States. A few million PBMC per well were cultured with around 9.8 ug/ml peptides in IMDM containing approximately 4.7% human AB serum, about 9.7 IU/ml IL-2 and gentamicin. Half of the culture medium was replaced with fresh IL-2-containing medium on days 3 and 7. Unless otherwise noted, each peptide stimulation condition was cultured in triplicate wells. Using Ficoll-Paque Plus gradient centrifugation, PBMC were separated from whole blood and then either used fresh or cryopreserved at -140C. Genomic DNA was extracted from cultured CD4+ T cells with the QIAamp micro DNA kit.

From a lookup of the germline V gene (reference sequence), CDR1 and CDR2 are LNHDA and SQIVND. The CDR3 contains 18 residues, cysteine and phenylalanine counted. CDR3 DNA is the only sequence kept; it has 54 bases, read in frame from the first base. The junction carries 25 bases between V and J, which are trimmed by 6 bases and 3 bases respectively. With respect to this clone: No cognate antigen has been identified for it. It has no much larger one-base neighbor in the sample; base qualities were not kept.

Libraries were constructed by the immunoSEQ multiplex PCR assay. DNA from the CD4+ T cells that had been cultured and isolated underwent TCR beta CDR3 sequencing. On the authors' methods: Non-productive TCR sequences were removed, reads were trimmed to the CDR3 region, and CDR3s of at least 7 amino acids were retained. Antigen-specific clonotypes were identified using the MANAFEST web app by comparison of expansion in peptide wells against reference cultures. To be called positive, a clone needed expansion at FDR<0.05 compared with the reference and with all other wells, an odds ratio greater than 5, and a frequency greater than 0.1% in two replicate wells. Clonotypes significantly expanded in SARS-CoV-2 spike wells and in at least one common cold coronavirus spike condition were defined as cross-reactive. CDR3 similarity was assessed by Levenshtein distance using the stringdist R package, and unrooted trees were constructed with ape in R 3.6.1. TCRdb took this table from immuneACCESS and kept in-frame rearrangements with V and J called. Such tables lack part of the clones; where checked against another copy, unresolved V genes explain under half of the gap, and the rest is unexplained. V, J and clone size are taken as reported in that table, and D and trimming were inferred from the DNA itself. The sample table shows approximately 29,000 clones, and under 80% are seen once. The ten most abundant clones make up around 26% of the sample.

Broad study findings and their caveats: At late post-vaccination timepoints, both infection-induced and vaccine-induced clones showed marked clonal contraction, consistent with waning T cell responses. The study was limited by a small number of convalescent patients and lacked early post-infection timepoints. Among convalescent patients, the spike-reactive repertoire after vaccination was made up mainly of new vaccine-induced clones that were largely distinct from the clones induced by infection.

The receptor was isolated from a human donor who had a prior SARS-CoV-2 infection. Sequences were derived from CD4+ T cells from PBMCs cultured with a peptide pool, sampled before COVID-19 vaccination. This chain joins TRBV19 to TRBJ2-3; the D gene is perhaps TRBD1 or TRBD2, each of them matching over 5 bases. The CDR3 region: CASRRDPHDRFKTDTQYF. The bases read TGTGCCAGTAGAAGGGACCCGCACGACAGATTCAAAACAGATACGCAGTATTTT.